Listed below are T cell receptor beta chains from one sample, sequenced in a study of CD8+ T cells in alopecia areata. The data were produced by immunoSEQ multiplex PCR, yet TCRdb's version contains in-frame clones alone and is incomplete. The sample holds roughly 250,000 clones; under 70% are singletons and the top ten take more than 0.95%. The sequences come from CD4+ T cells sorted from blood, collected at week 0. The origin of the receptors is a human donor with alopecia areata. The CDR3 runs from the conserved cysteine through the conserved F or W. D genes are given only for firm matches. Size is omitted from some rows. Given values are once, few, many or a class for expanded clones.

length: 16
V: TRBV4-2
J: TRBJ2-1
D: TRBD2
size: few
DNA: TGTGCCAGCAGCCAGGCCGGGACTAGAGATGACAATGAGCAGTTCTTC
CDR3: CASSQAGTRDDNEQFF

length: 14
V: TRBV4-1
J: TRBJ2-7
D: .
size: many
DNA: TGCGCCAGCAGCCTGGGACTCCGGGCCGACGAGCAGTACTTC
CDR3: CASSLGLRADEQYF

length: 17
V: TRBV18
J: TRBJ1-6
D: .
size: .
DNA: TGTGCCAGCTCACCGATAGGGGTAGACACAAGCACTTCACCCCTCCACTTT
CDR3: CASSPIGVDTSTSPLHF

length: 13
V: TRBV29-1
J: TRBJ2-5
D: TRBD2
size: .
DNA: TGCAGCGTTGTGGCGGGGGGGCCTCAGACCCAGTACTTC
CDR3: CSVVAGGPQTQYF

length: 10
V: TRBV29-1
J: TRBJ2-5
D: .
size: few
DNA: TGCAGCGTTGAGGGCGAGACCCAGTACTTC
CDR3: CSVEGETQYF

length: 15
V: TRBV9
J: TRBJ2-5
D: TRBD2
size: once
DNA: TGTGCCAGCAGCGCTCGGCGGGACTACCGGGAGACCCAGTACTTC
CDR3: CASSARRDYRETQYF

length: 14
V: TRBV9
J: TRBJ1-2
D: TRBD1
size: .
DNA: TGTGCCAGCAGCGTAGAGGACAGGGGAGACGGCTACACCTTC
CDR3: CASSVEDRGDGYTF

length: 13
V: TRBV5-1
J: TRBJ2-5
D: TRBD1
size: once
DNA: TGCGCCAGCAGCTTGAGGGGGCACGAGACCCAGTACTTC
CDR3: CASSLRGHETQYF

length: 16
V: TRBV5-4
J: TRBJ2-2
D: .
size: .
DNA: TGTGCCAGCAGCCCCGTTAGGGCAGGGGACACCGGGGAGCTGTTTTTT
CDR3: CASSPVRAGDTGELFF

length: 13
V: TRBV2
J: TRBJ1-1
D: .
size: .
DNA: TGTGCCAGCAGTGGTGACAGTTACACTGAAGCTTTCTTT
CDR3: CASSGDSYTEAFF

length: 17
V: TRBV29-1
J: TRBJ1-4
D: TRBD1
size: .
DNA: TGCAGCGTTGAAAGAGGGACAGGGGCTGGGACTAATGAAAAACTGTTTTTT
CDR3: CSVERGTGAGTNEKLFF

length: 13
V: TRBV29-1
J: TRBJ1-1
D: .
size: .
DNA: TGCAGCGTTGTAGGGGCCGGAAACACTGAAGCTTTCTTT
CDR3: CSVVGAGNTEAFF

length: 13
V: TRBV9
J: TRBJ1-2
D: TRBD1
size: .
DNA: TGTGCCAGCAGCGACAGGGGCTATTATGGCTACACCTTC
CDR3: CASSDRGYYGYTF

length: 15
V: TRBV27
J: TRBJ2-2
D: .
size: .
DNA: TGTGCCAGCATACAGGCGCCGTCGAACACCGGGGAGCTGTTTTTT
CDR3: CASIQAPSNTGELFF

length: 14
V: TRBV2
J: TRBJ2-2
D: .
size: many
DNA: TGTGCCAGCAAGAGGACAGCCAACACCGGGGAGCTGTTTTTT
CDR3: CASKRTANTGELFF

length: 16
V: TRBV6-5
J: TRBJ2-2
D: .
size: .
DNA: TGTGCCAGCAGTTACCGTGACTTCCGAATGACCGGGGAGCTGTTTTTT
CDR3: CASSYRDFRMTGELFF

length: 13
V: TRBV30
J: TRBJ1-5
D: TRBD1
size: .
DNA: TGTGCCTGGTCGACAGGGGGCAATCAGCCCCAGCATTTT
CDR3: CAWSTGGNQPQHF

length: 14
V: TRBV7-2
J: TRBJ2-5
D: .
size: .
DNA: TGTGCCAGCAGCTCAGGGGGGCAGGCTGCGACCCAGTACTTC
CDR3: CASSSGGQAATQYF

length: 13
V: TRBV29-1
J: TRBJ2-1
D: TRBD1
size: .
DNA: TGCAGCGCCGGGACAGCCACCTACAATGAGCAGTTCTTC
CDR3: CSAGTATYNEQFF

length: 11
V: TRBV29-1
J: TRBJ2-3
D: .
size: .
DNA: TGCAGCGTTGATAAAGGGCGCACGCAGTATTTT
CDR3: CSVDKGRTQYF

length: 13
V: TRBV6-1
J: TRBJ1-1
D: .
size: .
DNA: TGTGCCAGCACCCCGAGAGTCGGAGTCGGAGCTTTCTTT
CDR3: CASTPRVGVGAFF

length: 15
V: TRBV23-1
J: TRBJ1-5
D: .
size: .
DNA: TGCGCCAGCAGTCCTGGGGGCTTGAGCAATCAGCCCCAGCATTTT
CDR3: CASSPGGLSNQPQHF

length: 14
V: TRBV30
J: TRBJ2-2
D: TRBD1
size: .
DNA: TGTGCCTGGAGGGGACAGGGCATGATGGGGGAGCTGTTTTTT
CDR3: CAWRGQGMMGELFF

length: 15
V: TRBV30
J: TRBJ2-5
D: .
size: .
DNA: TGTGCCTGGAGTGTACTGGGAGGGGGCGGCGAGACCCAGTACTTC
CDR3: CAWSVLGGGGETQYF

length: 13
V: TRBV14
J: TRBJ1-5
D: .
size: .
DNA: TGTGCCAGCAGCCCCCGCAGGGATCAGCCCCAGCATTTT
CDR3: CASSPRRDQPQHF

length: 15
V: TRBV30
J: TRBJ1-1
D: .
size: few
DNA: TGTGCCTGGAGGCGAAGGGACCGACCGGCTACTGAAGCTTTCTTT
CDR3: CAWRRRDRPATEAFF

length: 15
V: TRBV7-8
J: TRBJ2-2
D: .
size: .
DNA: TGTGCCAGCAGCTTAGCGGGGACCTACACCGGGGAGCTGTTTTTT
CDR3: CASSLAGTYTGELFF

length: 14
V: TRBV27
J: TRBJ2-3
D: .
size: few
DNA: TGTGCCAGCAGTCCCTCCCGGGTCAGGGATACGCAGTATTTT
CDR3: CASSPSRVRDTQYF

length: 14
V: TRBV30
J: TRBJ2-7
D: TRBD1
size: few
DNA: TGTGCCTGGACTCCAGGGACAGGGGTTCAGGAGCAGTACTTC
CDR3: CAWTPGTGVQEQYF

length: 15
V: TRBV6-5
J: TRBJ1-2
D: .
size: once
DNA: TGTGCCAGCAGTTACTCAGGACAGCTGGGCTATGGCTACACCTTC
CDR3: CASSYSGQLGYGYTF

length: 14
V: TRBV27
J: TRBJ1-4
D: .
size: .
DNA: TGTGCCAGCGGCAGGACAGTAACTAATGAAAAACTGTTTTTT
CDR3: CASGRTVTNEKLFF

length: 13
V: TRBV25-1
J: TRBJ2-7
D: .
size: .
DNA: TGTGCCAGCAGTGAGCCAGGGGACTACGAGCAGTACTTC
CDR3: CASSEPGDYEQYF

length: 13
V: TRBV30
J: TRBJ1-1
D: .
size: .
DNA: TGTGCCTGGAGACAGTTGACAGAAACTGAAGCTTTCTTT
CDR3: CAWRQLTETEAFF

length: 10
V: TRBV29-1
J: TRBJ2-5
D: .
size: .
DNA: TGCAGCGTCGCTTTTGGGACCCAGTACTTC
CDR3: CSVAFGTQYF

length: 15
V: TRBV29-1
J: TRBJ2-4
D: .
size: few
DNA: TGCAGCGTTGATGGGCAGGTTCTAGCCAAAAACATTCAGTACTTC
CDR3: CSVDGQVLAKNIQYF

length: 11
V: TRBV29-1
J: TRBJ1-2
D: TRBD1
size: .
DNA: TGCAGCGGGTCAGGGGGCTATGGCTACACCTTC
CDR3: CSGSGGYGYTF

length: 14
V: TRBV14
J: TRBJ2-1
D: .
size: few
DNA: TGTGCCAGCAGCCGGATTAGCTCCTACAATGAGCAGTTCTTC
CDR3: CASSRISSYNEQFF

length: 13
V: TRBV7-3
J: TRBJ2-1
D: .
size: .
DNA: TGTGCCAGCAGCTTAGTGTTTACCAATGAGCAGTTCTTC
CDR3: CASSLVFTNEQFF

length: 13
V: TRBV30
J: TRBJ1-4
D: .
size: .
DNA: TGTGCCTGGAGTGGGACTCCTTGGGAAAAACTGTTTTTT
CDR3: CAWSGTPWEKLFF

length: 17
V: TRBV4-1
J: TRBJ1-2
D: TRBD1
size: .
DNA: TGCGCCAGCAGCCATACGTCCTTGACAGGGAGGGACTATGGCTACACCTTC
CDR3: CASSHTSLTGRDYGYTF

length: 14
V: TRBV6-6
J: TRBJ2-5
D: TRBD2
size: .
DNA: TGTGCCAGCAGGCGACTAGCGGGGGAGGAGACCCAGTACTTC
CDR3: CASRRLAGEETQYF

length: 16
V: TRBV9
J: TRBJ2-1
D: TRBD2
size: .
DNA: TGTGCCAGCAGCGTAGGACTAGCGGGAGATCACAATGAGCAGTTCTTC
CDR3: CASSVGLAGDHNEQFF

length: 15
V: TRBV30
J: TRBJ1-6
D: .
size: once
DNA: TGTGCCTGGAGTGTAGGGGTGGGTTATAATTCACCCCTCCACTTT
CDR3: CAWSVGVGYNSPLHF

length: 14
V: TRBV28
J: TRBJ2-4
D: .
size: many
DNA: TGTGCCAGCAGTTTTGGAGGGGGTAGTGACATTCAGTACTTC
CDR3: CASSFGGGSDIQYF

length: 13
V: TRBV10-3
J: TRBJ2-7
D: TRBD1
size: .
DNA: TGTGCCATCGGATTGGACAGGGTGGCCGAGCAGTACTTC
CDR3: CAIGLDRVAEQYF

length: 15
V: TRBV2
J: TRBJ2-7
D: TRBD1
size: few
DNA: TGTGCCAGCCCGAGACAGGGTTTCCCCTCCTACGAGCAGTACTTC
CDR3: CASPRQGFPSYEQYF

length: 9
V: TRBV29-1
J: TRBJ2-1
D: .
size: .
DNA: TGCAGCGTTGAAACCCCCCTGTTCTTC
CDR3: CSVETPLFF

length: 14
V: TRBV7-2
J: TRBJ1-5
D: .
size: .
DNA: TGTGCCAGCAGCTCCAGAAATAGCAATCAGCCCCAGCATTTT
CDR3: CASSSRNSNQPQHF